The T cell receptor beta chain under discussion was sequenced for a study of molecular identifiers for immune sequencing clone quantification. Study-wide points: Jurkat TCR RNA spiked in from one cell could reportedly be detected among about a million naive cells.

The bulk TCR libraries were made with methods described before and with listed TCR primers. One entry per CDR3 protein, called by TCRdb with MiXCR from the PCR reads. Among more than 300,000 distinct CDR3 sequences, over 20% were seen once, and the ten largest hold about 0.79%. Sorted inputs of about 20,000 to 1,000,000 cells, with 10%, 30% or 50% RNA, yielded naive CD8 libraries. The sorting of naive CD8 T cells used the CD8+CD4-CCR7+CD45RA+ phenotype. With respect to this clonotype: The antigen is not known.

Sequencing was carried out using naive CD8+ T cells from blood, with Jurkat cell RNA spiked in. As for subset: FACS-sorted CD8+CD4-CCR7+CD45RA+ naive T cells. This receptor was identified in a human donor in good health. Some libraries in this study had Jurkat cell RNA spiked in.

The CDR3 spells CASSTGLMYSPLHF. CDR3 DNA: TGTGCCAGCAGCACCGGTTTGATGTATTCACCCCTCCACTTT. The chain combines TRBV27 with TRBJ1-6, with unresolved D. The CDR3 is made up of 14 amino acids. Germline V gene sequence: CDR1 MNHEY, CDR2 SMNVEV (reference sequence). Trimming cost V 6 bases and J 8 bases, with 14 bases left between them.